Shown below are 12 T cell receptor beta chains from a single sample sequenced in a study of technical replicates of blood from a few donors. Profiled with immunoSEQ multiplex PCR; TCRdb holds only in-frame clones, not every one. The repertoire holds 60,000 to 80,000 clones, with 70% to 90% as singletons. Sequenced material: PBMCs. The origin of the receptors is a human donor in good health. Some clones in this sample may be carry-over from other donors' samples.

For this clone: Other DNA sequences from this sample encode an identical CDR3 as well. The chain joins TRBV7-6 to TRBJ1-1; maybe TRBD1 (5 bases). Trimming took 3 bases from V and 1 from J, leaving 6 bases between them. CDR1 is SGHVS, CDR2 FNYEAQ, per germline. This CDR3 comprises 13 residues. The CDR3 reads CASSLGQNTEAFF. The CDR3 bases are TGTGCCAGCAGCTTGGGGCAGAACACTGAAGCTTTCTTT.

In this sample, this clone turned up once. The genes are TRBV5-1 and TRBJ2-5; 10 bases are shared with TRBD1. Trimming removed 4 bases from V and 3 bases from J; junction bases left unmatched: 3. The CDR3 has 14 residues. Looked up from germline, CDR1 is SGHRS and CDR2 is YFSETQ. CDR3 residues: CASSPGQGKETQYF. CDR3 DNA sequence: TGCGCCAGCAGCCCGGGACAGGGGAAAGAGACCCAGTACTTC. Full variable domain (missing parts from reference TRBV5-1 and TRBJ2-5): KAGVTQTPRYLIKTRGQQVTLSCSPISGHRSVSWYQQTPGQGLQFLFEYFSETQRNKGNFPGRFSGRQFSNSRSEMNVSTLELGDSALYLCASSPGQGKETQYFGPGTRLLVL.

The chain links TRBV4-2 to TRBJ2-1; possible D gene TRBD2, 6 bases. Germline V gene sequence: CDR1 LGHNA, CDR2 YNFKEQ. The CDR3 runs 13 residues. The germline V and J ends were trimmed by 7 bases and 7 bases, with 14 bases remaining between them. This CDR3 reads CASTTRLVNEQFF. In DNA form, the CDR3 reads TGTGCCAGCACCACCCGACTAGTAAATGAGCAGTTCTTC.

The V gene is TRBV2, the J gene TRBJ1-5, with D maybe TRBD1 (6 bases). Germline values: CDR1 SNHLY, CDR2 FYNNEI. CDR3 length: 15 residues. V was cut by 2 bases and J by 4 bases, with 12 bases left in between. The CDR3 sequence is CASSELGALNQPQHF. The CDR3 DNA reads TGTGCCAGCAGTGAACTGGGGGCCTTAAATCAGCCCCAGCATTTT.

This chain uses TRBV5-1 with TRBJ1-1; the D gene is possibly TRBD1 (5 bases). The CDR3 totals 14 residues. The germline V gene encodes CDR1 SGHRS and CDR2 YFSETQ. V lost 4 bases and J 2 bases, leaving 12 bases between the germline ends. Here the CDR3 DNA reads TGCGCCAGCAGCCCCGAGACAGCCAACACTGAAGCTTTCTTT. Translated, it gives CASSPETANTEAFF.

The chain has TRBV7-9 and TRBJ1-6; D not certain. The CDR3 runs to 14 residues. In germline, CDR1 is SEHNR, CDR2 FQNEAQ (reference sequence). Trimming took 1 base from V and 7 from J, leaving 8 bases between them. The DNA of the CDR3 is TGTGCCAGCAGCTTAGATACTAGAAATTCACCCCTCCACTTT. Its translation: CASSLDTRNSPLHF.

J is TRBJ1-2 and V is TRBV13; tentative D call: TRBD1 (6 bases). Germline values: CDR1 PRHDT, CDR2 FYEKMQ (reference sequence). The CDR3 is 14 residues long. The V end lost 4 bases, the J end lost 8 bases, and 17 bases lay between the germline ends. The CDR3 coding sequence is TGTGCCAGCAGCTCTCAGACAGGACGGAAAGGCTACACCTTC. The encoded protein is CASSSQTGRKGYTF. Combining the CDR3 with reference TRBV13 and TRBJ1-2 gives the whole variable domain AAGVIQSPRHLIKEKRETATLKCYPIPRHDTVYWYQQGPGQDPQFLISFYEKMQSDKGSIPDRFSAQQFSDYHSELNMSSLELGDSALYFCASSSQTGRKGYTFGSGTRLTVV.

This clone has a handful of counts. The chain couples TRBV6-5 to TRBJ1-2; unclear D gene. Germline values: CDR1 MNHEY, CDR2 SVGAGI. V was cut by 0 bases and J by 7 bases, with 6 bases left in between. The CDR3 totals 12 residues. For the CDR3, the DNA is TGTGCCAGCAGTTACTCAGAGTCTGGCTACACCTTC. Its translation: CASSYSESGYTF.

The J gene is TRBJ2-2, the V gene TRBV25-1; 7 bases agree with TRBD1. The CDR3 sequence is 15 residues long. Germline CDR1 and CDR2: MGHDK and SYGVNS. The J segment lost 0 bases and the V segment lost 7 bases, leaving 5 bases of the junction unmatched. The CDR3 here is CASTRDSSNTGELFF. The CDR3, as DNA: TGTGCCAGCACCCGGGACAGCTCGAACACCGGGGAGCTGTTTTTT. Looking up the rest from reference TRBV25-1 and TRBJ2-2 gives the full variable domain: EADIYQTPRYLVIGTGKKITLECSQTMGHDKMYWYQQDPGMELHLIHYSYGVNSTEKGDLSSESTVSRIRTEHFPLTLESARPSHTSQYLCASTRDSSNTGELFFGEGSRLTVL.

The sample holds one count of this clone. The rearrangement joins TRBV10-3 to TRBJ2-5, with a tentative D call TRBD1 (6 bases). The germline V gene encodes CDR1 ENHRY and CDR2 SYGVKD. The length of the CDR3 is 14 residues. Trimming left V 8 bases short and J 7 bases short, with 20 bases between. The CDR3 nucleotides read TGTGCCATCGGGGGCCGGGACCCAATCGGGACCCAGTACTTC. Translating gives CAIGGRDPIGTQYF.

This chain's CDR3 is CASSQGTGVDTEAFF. In DNA form, the CDR3 reads TGCGCCAGCAGCCAGGGCACAGGGGTCGACACTGAAGCTTTCTTT. The chain links TRBV4-3 to TRBJ1-1; 7 bases match TRBD1. Germline V CDR1 and CDR2: LGHNA, YSLEER. CDR3 size: 15 residues. V shed 3 bases and J 3 bases; nucleotides not matched to a gene: 7.

The chain is built from TRBV14 and TRBJ1-1; 8 bases fit TRBD1. Germline CDR1 reads SGHDN; CDR2 reads FVKESK. Trimming cost V 4 bases and J 0 bases; bases outside gene matches: 4. The CDR3 covers 15 residues. The CDR3 DNA reads TGTGCCAGCAGCCTGGGACAGGCACTGAACACTGAAGCTTTCTTT. Translated, it gives CASSLGQALNTEAFF.